Below, 21 T cell receptor beta chains from the same sample are listed, as sequenced in a study of CD4 T cells in relation to SARS-CoV-2 and coronaviruses. Before the COVID-19 pandemic, during about 2011-2019, CD4+ T cells were taken from unexposed donors. CD4+ T cells were isolated from the cells after nine to eleven days of culture. No antigens are known for them. Sequenced by immunoSEQ multiplex PCR; TCRdb stores in-frame clones only, minus some. In the table there are about 23,000 clones, around 76% of which are singletons. Sequenced: CD4+ T cells from PBMCs, cultured in vitro. Receptors originate from a human donor in good health.

The rearrangement links TRBV15 to TRBJ2-1; 9 nucleotides match TRBD2. Germline assignment: CDR1 LNHNV and CDR2 YYDKDF (reference sequence). The CDR3 contains 17 residues. V was clipped by 3 bases and J by 4 bases; unmatched bases: 10. The CDR3 region is CATSRDVAGVGYNEQFF. The CDR3, as DNA: TGTGCCACCAGCAGGGACGTAGCGGGAGTGGGGTACAATGAGCAGTTCTTC.

This clone was seen more than once but under ten times. The gene calls are TRBV27 and TRBJ2-1; D is undetermined. V gave up 5 bases and J gave up 10 bases, with 15 bases separating them. Germline assignment: CDR1 MNHEY and CDR2 SMNVEV (reference sequence). The length of the CDR3 is 13 residues. CDR3 DNA sequence: TGTGCCAGCAGTCTAAGCATCTGGGGAGAGCAGTTCTTC. Translating it yields CASSLSIWGEQFF.

The rearrangement links TRBV10-1 to TRBJ2-2; the D gene is possibly TRBD2 (7 bases). Germline CDR1 reads WNHNN; CDR2 reads SYGVQD (reference sequence). There are 15 residues in the CDR3. Trimming shortened V by 5 bases and J by 4 bases, and 14 bases separated the two germline ends. CDR3 sequence reads: CASSRGGTTTGELFF. CDR3 coding DNA: TGCGCCAGCAGTAGGGGGGGGACGACCACCGGGGAGCTGTTTTTT.

This rearrangement joins TRBV6-5 to TRBJ2-5, with D perhaps TRBD1 or TRBD2 (5 bases each). The CDR3 is 15 residues long. The germline V and J ends were trimmed by 11 bases and 4 bases, with 23 bases remaining between them. Germline assignment: CDR1 MNHEY and CDR2 SVGAGI. Here the CDR3 DNA reads TGTGCCTCAAAAGGGTTAGCGCCTGGGGGAGAGACCCAGTACTTC. It codes for CASKGLAPGGETQYF.

The rearrangement uses TRBV6-6 and TRBJ2-5; 8 nucleotides agree with TRBD1. Germline V lookup: CDR1 MNHNY, CDR2 SVGAGI (reference sequence). The J segment lost 2 bases and the V segment lost 6 bases, leaving 11 bases of the junction unmatched. The CDR3 sequence is 16 residues long. CDR3 protein: CASRPQGARPQETQYF. CDR3 DNA sequence: TGTGCCAGCAGACCTCAGGGGGCCCGGCCGCAAGAGACCCAGTACTTC.

The chain is built from TRBV7-9 and TRBJ2-7, with D perhaps matching TRBD2 (6 bases). The CDR3 has 12 amino acids. The germline V and J ends were trimmed by 5 bases and 6 bases, with 11 bases remaining between them. Germline lookup yields CDR1 SEHNR and CDR2 FQNEAQ (reference sequence). CDR3: CASSKVGSEQYF. In nucleotides, the CDR3 is TGTGCCAGCAGCAAGGTCGGGAGCGAGCAGTACTTC.

The chain links TRBV19 to TRBJ1-6, with D maybe TRBD1 (6 bases). CDR1 is LNHDA and CDR2 is SQIVND in the germline V gene (reference sequence). Trimming cost V 3 bases and J 8 bases, with 11 bases left between them. There are 14 residues in the CDR3. CDR3: CASSIGQNHSPLHF. DNA for the CDR3: TGTGCCAGTAGTATCGGACAGAACCATTCACCCCTCCACTTT.

The chain combines TRBV14 with TRBJ2-2; D is possibly TRBD2 (6 bases). Germline V gene lookup returns CDR1 SGHDN and CDR2 FVKESK. V lost 2 bases to trimming and J lost 6 bases, with 10 bases between them. The CDR3 loop spans 14 amino acids. In DNA form, the CDR3 reads TGTGCCAGCAGCCAACTTGGAGGGGCCGGGGAGCTGTTTTTT. Protein product: CASSQLGGAGELFF. The full variable domain, its missing parts supplied by reference TRBV14 and TRBJ2-2, is EAGVTQFPSHSVIEKGQTVTLRCDPISGHDNLYWYRRVMGKEIKFLLHFVKESKQDESGMPNNRFLAERTGGTYSTLKVQPAELEDSGVYFCASSQLGGAGELFFGEGSRLTVL.

The sample holds one count of this clone. V usage is TRBV24-1 and J usage is TRBJ2-5; TRBD1 or TRBD2 may be the D gene (6 bases each). The CDR3 is 11 amino acids. Trimming removed 9 bases from V and 5 bases from J, with 9 bases in between. From germline, CDR1 is KGHDR and CDR2 SFDVKD. The CDR3 region is CATSGGETQYF. In DNA form, the CDR3 reads TGTGCCACCTCCGGGGGCGAGACCCAGTACTTC.

V and J are TRBV19 and TRBJ2-2, with D possibly being TRBD1 (6 bases). This CDR3 spans 14 amino acids. CDR1 is LNHDA and CDR2 is SQIVND in the germline V gene (reference sequence). V dropped 4 bases and J dropped 1 base, with 7 bases sitting between them. The CDR3 nucleotides are TGTGCCAGTAGTAGGACAGAGAACACCGGGGAGCTGTTTTTT. It is translated as CASSRTENTGELFF. Based on the CDR3 plus reference TRBV19 and TRBJ2-2, the full variable domain is DGGITQSPKYLFRKEGQNVTLSCEQNLNHDAMYWYRQDPGQGLRLIYYSQIVNDFQKGDIAEGYSVSREKKESFPLTVTSAQKNPTAFYLCASSRTENTGELFFGEGSRLTVL.

The CDR3 sequence: CASGGSSTVTDTQYF. CDR3 coding DNA: TGTGCCAGCGGGGGTAGTTCGACAGTCACAGATACGCAGTATTTT. The chain recombines TRBV2 with TRBJ2-3; tentatively, D is TRBD1 or TRBD2 (5 bases each). The germline CDR1 and CDR2 sequences are SNHLY and FYNNEI. This CDR3 is 15 amino acids long. V lost 8 bases, J lost 2 bases, and 17 bases lay in between.

The rearrangement uses TRBV12-3 or TRBV12-4 and TRBJ1-2; D is ambiguous. V lost 6 bases, J lost 6 bases, and 8 bases lay in between. CDR3 size: 11 residues. The CDR3 DNA follows: TGTGCCAGCAGCCCCGGTAATGGCTACACCTTC. Translation: CASSPGNGYTF.

The chain combines TRBV5-1 with TRBJ1-1; no definite D call. This CDR3 comprises 12 residues. V shed 4 bases and J shed 10 bases, with 14 bases lying between them. The germline V gene has CDR1 SGHRS and CDR2 YFSETQ. The CDR3 coding sequence is TGCGCCAGCAGCCAAGACGGGCCGACAGCTTTCTTT. It is translated as CASSQDGPTAFF.

J is TRBJ2-7 and V is TRBV5-1, with D tentatively TRBD1 (5 bases). The CDR3 loop spans 13 amino acids. V was clipped by 4 bases and J by 4 bases, with 12 bases between them. Germline V lookup: CDR1 SGHRS, CDR2 YFSETQ. CDR3 amino acids: CASSTGHEYEQYF. Here the CDR3 DNA reads TGCGCCAGCAGCACCGGACACGAGTACGAGCAGTACTTC.

As for this clone: In this CDR3 the conserved last residue, phenylalanine or tryptophan, is missing, so a read error is likely. V gene TRBV5-6 combines with J gene TRBJ2-7, with 11 bases that match TRBD2. CDR3 size: 17 residues. J lost 6 bases, V lost 0 bases, and 11 bases had no gene match. CDR1 is SGHDT, CDR2 YYEEEE, per germline. The CDR3 is CASSLGLAGRWDSEQYL. Written as DNA, the CDR3 is TGTGCCAGCAGCTTGGGACTAGCGGGACGGTGGGACTCCGAGCAGTACCTC.

The table lists this clone with a count of one. The gene calls are TRBV2 and TRBJ1-5; D is unclear. There are 14 residues in the CDR3. Trimming took 6 bases from V and 0 from J, leaving 9 bases between them. The germline V gene has CDR1 SNHLY and CDR2 FYNNEI. The CDR3 here is CASSVGYSNQPQHF. CDR3 nucleotides: TGTGCCAGCAGCGTCGGGTATAGCAATCAGCCCCAGCATTTT.

This chain links TRBV27 with TRBJ2-3; D is possibly TRBD1 (6 bases). In germline, CDR1 is MNHEY, CDR2 SMNVEV (reference sequence). The CDR3 runs to 13 residues. V was cut by 4 bases and J by 2 bases, with 7 bases left in between. DNA for the CDR3: TGTGCCAGCAGTTGGACAGTCACAGATACGCAGTATTTT. It translates to CASSWTVTDTQYF.

This CDR3 reads CASSPTSFMGVNQPQHF. CDR3 nucleotide sequence: TGTGCCAGTAGTCCCACCTCCTTTATGGGGGTGAATCAGCCCCAGCATTTT. The rearrangement links TRBV19 to TRBJ1-5, with TRBD1 as a possible D gene (5 bases). Per the germline V gene, CDR1 is LNHDA and CDR2 is SQIVND (reference sequence). Trimming left V 5 bases short and J 4 bases short, with 21 bases between. The CDR3 is 17 amino acids. Full variable domain (rest looked up from reference TRBV19 and TRBJ1-5): DGGITQSPKYLFRKEGQNVTLSCEQNLNHDAMYWYRQDPGQGLRLIYYSQIVNDFQKGDIAEGYSVSREKKESFPLTVTSAQKNPTAFYLCASSPTSFMGVNQPQHFGDGTRLSIL.

The rearrangement uses TRBV5-1 and TRBJ1-2, with D maybe TRBD1 (5 bases). The CDR3 has 15 amino acids. V shed 0 bases and J shed 5 bases, with 14 bases lying between them. Germline CDR1 is SGHRS and CDR2 is YFSETQ. The CDR3 protein is CASSLDSDKMYGYTF. CDR3 coding DNA: TGCGCCAGCAGCTTGGACTCGGACAAGATGTATGGCTACACCTTC.

The chain recombines TRBV5-1 with TRBJ2-5, with D possibly TRBD2 on 6 matching bases. There are 14 residues in the CDR3. CDR1 SGHRS and CDR2 YFSETQ come from the germline V gene. Trimming cost V 4 bases and J 3 bases, with 13 bases left between them. The CDR3 nucleotides read TGCGCCAGCAGCCCGGGGGATCCTAAAGAGACCCAGTACTTC. Protein sequence: CASSPGDPKETQYF.

This clone was counted a few times. The chain recombines TRBV3-1 (or the pseudogene TRBV3-2) with TRBJ1-2; 7 bases are shared with TRBD1. V lost 7 bases to trimming and J lost 2 bases; unmatched junction nucleotides: 7. CDR1 LGHDT and CDR2 YNNKEL come from the germline V gene (reference sequence). CDR3 size: 14 residues. In DNA form, the CDR3 reads TGTGCCAGCAACCCTCGGGACAGCAACTATGGCTACACCTTC. Translating it yields CASNPRDSNYGYTF.